The rows below give T cell receptor beta chains drawn from one sample of a study of T cell repertoires in cytomegalovirus infection. TCRdb re-analysed the reads in MiXCR, keeping a single row per CDR3 protein. The sample has 550,000 to 850,000 distinct CDR3 sequences; roughly 36% are singletons. These TCRs' antigens remain unknown. This specimen was cultured PBMCs, taken from culture after CMV antigen stimulation. The source is a human donor in good health (CMV status not recorded). Some clones in this sample may be carry-over from other donors' samples. Each CDR3 is given with its conserved first and last residue. The D gene is left open where the match is weak. Size values are once, few and many counts, or a class for expanded clones, and some rows have none.

cdr3_length,d_call,clone_size,v_call,j_call,cdr3_nt,cdr3_aa
14,NA,NA,TRBV20-1,TRBJ2-1,TGCAGTGCTAGCGTCGGGGGCTCCTACAATGAGCAGTTCTTC,CSASVGGSYNEQFF
14,NA,NA,TRBV15,TRBJ2-3,TGTGCCACCAGCAGAGATTTCGGGTCTTATACGCAGTATTTT,CATSRDFGSYTQYF
15,NA,few,TRBV10-3,TRBJ1-4,TGTGCCATCAGTGGAACAGCCAACGGGGATGAAAAACTGTTTTTT,CAISGTANGDEKLFF
15,TRBD1,many,TRBV7-2,TRBJ1-2,TGTGCCAGCAGCTTAGGAAAACAGGGGCCTGGTGGCTACACCTTC,CASSLGKQGPGGYTF
16,NA,many,TRBV7-2,TRBJ2-4,TGTGCCAGCAGCTTAGAACTCTTACTGACCGGTTACATTCAGTACTTC,CASSLELLLTGYIQYF
15,TRBD2,NA,TRBV28,TRBJ2-3,TGTGCCAGCAGCAAAATAGCGGGGGTCGGAGATACGCAGTATTTT,CASSKIAGVGDTQYF
14,NA,few,TRBV7-2,TRBJ2-1,TGTGCCAGCAGCGCCCCCGTCGGGGGGCATGAGCAGTTCTTC,CASSAPVGGHEQFF
14,TRBD1,NA,TRBV28,TRBJ2-7,TGTGCCAGCAGTTTTGGGGACAGGCAGGAAGAGCAGTACTTC,CASSFGDRQEEQYF
16,TRBD1,NA,TRBV11-2,TRBJ2-1,TGTGCCAGCAGCCCACCTGGGACAGGGATCTACAATGAGCAGTTCTTC,CASSPPGTGIYNEQFF
13,TRBD1,few,TRBV2,TRBJ2-7,TGTGCCAGCAATAAGGACAGGGAGCCAGCCCGGTACTTC,CASNKDREPARYF
15,NA,many,TRBV7-2,TRBJ2-1,TGTGCCAGCAGCTCCCGGGGGCCCAAATACAATGAGCAGTTCTTC,CASSSRGPKYNEQFF
13,NA,NA,TRBV7-2,TRBJ2-2,TGTGCCAGCAGCTCCGTAGGGCTCGGGGAGCTGTTTTTT,CASSSVGLGELFF
11,NA,few,TRBV6-1,TRBJ2-1,TGTGCCAGCAGTGCGACGGGTTTACCGTTCTTC,CASSATGLPFF
15,NA,few,TRBV11-2,TRBJ2-3,TGTGCCAGCAGCTCCTGGGACAAAAGCACAGATACGCAGTATTTT,CASSSWDKSTDTQYF
16,NA,NA,TRBV4-1,TRBJ2-1,TGCGCCAGCAGCCAGGGGCTAGCATTCTCCTACAATGAGCAGTTCTTC,CASSQGLAFSYNEQFF
19,TRBD2,NA,TRBV18,TRBJ2-1,TGTGCCAGCTCACCAGGGGAGGCTAGCGGCTTATTGAGCGACAATGAGCAGTTCTTC,CASSPGEASGLLSDNEQFF
15,NA,few,TRBV20-1,TRBJ2-7,TGCAGTGTCAAAGGCGGGGCAGGGGGGAGGTACGAGCAGTACTTC,CSVKGGAGGRYEQYF
14,NA,few,TRBV7-8,TRBJ2-7,TGTGCCAGCAGCTTAGGGTTTGGCGGCTACGAGCAGTACTTC,CASSLGFGGYEQYF
15,TRBD2,few,TRBV7-2,TRBJ2-1,TGTGCCAGCAGCCCCTCCCCGGGAGGCGGTAATGAGCAGTTCTTC,CASSPSPGGGNEQFF
19,NA,NA,TRBV2,TRBJ1-3,TGTGCCAGCAGTAGACTCCGGGACACGACTCCTTCGGAGGGAAACACCATATATTTT,CASSRLRDTTPSEGNTIYF
12,NA,NA,TRBV7-2,TRBJ1-4,TGTGCCAGCAGCCGTCAGTTTGAAAAACTGTTTTTT,CASSRQFEKLFF
15,NA,few,TRBV5-5,TRBJ2-1,TGTGCCAGCAGCTTGGGTGATAGGTCCTACAATGAGCAGTTCTTC,CASSLGDRSYNEQFF
15,TRBD2,few,TRBV7-2,TRBJ2-5,TGTGCCAGCAGCTTACTAGCGGGCGATCAAGAGACCCAGTACTTC,CASSLLAGDQETQYF
14,NA,NA,TRBV6-1,TRBJ1-5,TGTGCCAGCAGTGAATCAGTTCGGGTCCAGCCCCAGCATTTT,CASSESVRVQPQHF
17,TRBD1,NA,TRBV18,TRBJ1-1,TGTGCCAGCTCACTTTTGGGCCCGACAGGGTCGTCGACTGAAGCTTTCTTT,CASSLLGPTGSSTEAFF
15,NA,NA,TRBV6-5,TRBJ2-1,TGTGCCAGCAGTTACTCTTTCGGCCAAATCCATGAGCAGTTCTTC,CASSYSFGQIHEQFF
15,NA,NA,TRBV12-3/TRBV12-4,TRBJ2-2,TGTGCCAGCAGTTTTGTCGGAGCGAACACCGGGGAGCTGTTTTTT,CASSFVGANTGELFF
14,TRBD1,NA,TRBV5-6,TRBJ1-6,TGTGCCAGCAGCCTGACAGGGAGATATTCACCCCTCCACTTT,CASSLTGRYSPLHF
12,NA,few,TRBV2,TRBJ2-7,TGTGCCCCTTGGGAGGAGGGCTACGAGCAGTACTTC,CAPWEEGYEQYF
14,TRBD1,few,TRBV11-2,TRBJ1-2,TGTGCCAGCAGCTTTTCCAGGGGGATGTATGGCTACACCTTC,CASSFSRGMYGYTF
16,NA,NA,TRBV7-8,TRBJ1-4,TGTGCCAGAAGCTTAGATCGGATGACAAGGGGGGAAAAACTGTTTTTT,CARSLDRMTRGEKLFF
14,NA,many,TRBV7-8,TRBJ2-7,TGTGCCAGCACCCAACCCGGGACACACTACGAGCAGTACTTC,CASTQPGTHYEQYF
16,NA,few,TRBV25-1,TRBJ2-1,TGTGCCAGCAGTGAATTTTCGGGACAAACCTACAATGAGCAGTTCTTC,CASSEFSGQTYNEQFF
16,NA,NA,TRBV12-3/TRBV12-4,TRBJ1-5,TGTGCCAGCAACCCCCGGGGGCCCGCGATCAATCAGCCCCAGCATTTT,CASNPRGPAINQPQHF
14,NA,NA,TRBV20-1,TRBJ1-2,TGCAGTGCTAGGGGAGGGGGGGGCGCTTATGGCTACACCTTC,CSARGGGGAYGYTF
18,NA,few,TRBV7-8,TRBJ2-4,TGTGCCAGCAGCCCCACCGGGCCCACAACCCTAGCCAAAAACATTCAGTACTTC,CASSPTGPTTLAKNIQYF
14,TRBD1,NA,TRBV20-1,TRBJ2-7,TGCAGTGCTGAACCGGGACAGGGCGATTACGAGCAGTACTTC,CSAEPGQGDYEQYF
14,TRBD1,NA,TRBV28,TRBJ1-1,TGTGCCAGCACCCCCGTAGGGGGCGGGACTGAAGCTTTCTTT,CASTPVGGGTEAFF
12,NA,NA,TRBV3-1,TRBJ2-4,TGTGCCAGCAGTCGAGACGTAGGCATTCAGTACTTC,CASSRDVGIQYF
13,NA,NA,TRBV6-1,TRBJ2-5,TGTGCCAGCAGCCGGGACCAGAAAGAGACCCAGTACTTC,CASSRDQKETQYF